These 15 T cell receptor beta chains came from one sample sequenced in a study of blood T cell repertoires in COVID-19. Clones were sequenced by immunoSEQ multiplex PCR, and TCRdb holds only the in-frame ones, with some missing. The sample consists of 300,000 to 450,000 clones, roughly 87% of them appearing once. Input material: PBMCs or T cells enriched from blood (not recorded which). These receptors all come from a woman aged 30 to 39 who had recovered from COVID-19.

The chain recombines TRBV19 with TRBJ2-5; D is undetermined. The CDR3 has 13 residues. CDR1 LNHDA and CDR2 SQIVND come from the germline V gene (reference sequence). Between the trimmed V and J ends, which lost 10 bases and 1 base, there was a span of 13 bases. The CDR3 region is CATCPGAQETQYF. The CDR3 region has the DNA TGTGCCACCTGTCCCGGTGCCCAAGAGACCCAGTACTTC. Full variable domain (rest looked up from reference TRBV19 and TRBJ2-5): DGGITQSPKYLFRKEGQNVTLSCEQNLNHDAMYWYRQDPGQGLRLIYYSQIVNDFQKGDIAEGYSVSREKKESFPLTVTSAQKNPTAFYLCATCPGAQETQYFGPGTRLLVL.

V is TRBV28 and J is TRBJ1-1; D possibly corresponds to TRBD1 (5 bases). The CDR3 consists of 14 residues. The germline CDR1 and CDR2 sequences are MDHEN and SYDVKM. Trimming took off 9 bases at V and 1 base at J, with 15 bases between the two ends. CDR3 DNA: TGTGCCAGTCGGCCTGGGCAGGGGAACACTGAAGCTTTCTTT. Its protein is CASRPGQGNTEAFF.

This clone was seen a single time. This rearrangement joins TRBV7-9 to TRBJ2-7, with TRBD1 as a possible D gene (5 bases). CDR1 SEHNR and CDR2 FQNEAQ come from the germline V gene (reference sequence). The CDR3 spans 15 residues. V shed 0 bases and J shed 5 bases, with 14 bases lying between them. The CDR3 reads CASSLARQGKNEQYF. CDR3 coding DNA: TGTGCCAGCAGCTTAGCCCGCCAGGGTAAAAACGAGCAGTACTTC.

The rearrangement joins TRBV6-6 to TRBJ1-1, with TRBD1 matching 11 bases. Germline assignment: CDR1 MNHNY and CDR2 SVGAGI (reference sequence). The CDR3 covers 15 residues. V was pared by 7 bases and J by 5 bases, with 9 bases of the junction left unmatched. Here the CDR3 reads CASKRPGQGVTEAFF. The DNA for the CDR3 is TGTGCCAGCAAACGTCCGGGACAGGGGGTAACTGAAGCTTTCTTT.

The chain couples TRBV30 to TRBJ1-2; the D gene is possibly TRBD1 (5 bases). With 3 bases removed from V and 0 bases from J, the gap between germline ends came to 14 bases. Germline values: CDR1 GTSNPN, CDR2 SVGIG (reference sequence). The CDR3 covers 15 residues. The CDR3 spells CAWSRSLTANYGYTF. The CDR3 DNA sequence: TGTGCCTGGAGCCGGTCCTTGACAGCTAACTATGGCTACACCTTC.

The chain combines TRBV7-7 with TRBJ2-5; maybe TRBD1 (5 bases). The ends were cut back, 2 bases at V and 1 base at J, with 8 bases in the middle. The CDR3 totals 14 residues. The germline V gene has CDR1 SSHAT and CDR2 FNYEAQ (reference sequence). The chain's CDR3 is CASSLYQGQETQYF. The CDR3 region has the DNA TGTGCCAGCAGCTTATACCAGGGCCAAGAGACCCAGTACTTC.

CDR3 region: CAIGEGQRKRQPQHF. CDR3 coding DNA: TGTGCCATCGGAGAGGGACAGCGTAAACGGCAGCCCCAGCATTTT. This chain links TRBV10-3 with TRBJ1-5; 7 nucleotides match TRBD1. The V gene end was trimmed by 8 bases and the J gene end by 7 bases; junction bases not matched to a gene: 14. Germline V lookup: CDR1 ENHRY, CDR2 SYGVKD. The CDR3 is 15 amino acids.

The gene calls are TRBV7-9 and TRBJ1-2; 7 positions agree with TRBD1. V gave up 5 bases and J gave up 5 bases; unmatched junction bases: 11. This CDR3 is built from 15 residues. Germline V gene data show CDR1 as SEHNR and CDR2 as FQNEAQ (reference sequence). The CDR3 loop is CASSQPGQRQYGYTF. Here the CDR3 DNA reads TGTGCCAGCAGCCAACCGGGACAGCGTCAATATGGCTACACCTTC.

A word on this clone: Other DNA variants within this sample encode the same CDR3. The CDR3 nucleotides read TGCGCCAGCAGCTTGGTAGCTAGCGGGGGGTACAATGAGCAGTTCTTC. This gives the protein CASSLVASGGYNEQFF. The chain is built from TRBV5-1 and TRBJ2-1; 11 nucleotides match TRBD2. The CDR3 extends over 16 amino acids. Trimming removed 0 bases from V and 4 bases from J; junction bases left unmatched: 3. Germline V gives CDR1 SGHRS, CDR2 YFSETQ.

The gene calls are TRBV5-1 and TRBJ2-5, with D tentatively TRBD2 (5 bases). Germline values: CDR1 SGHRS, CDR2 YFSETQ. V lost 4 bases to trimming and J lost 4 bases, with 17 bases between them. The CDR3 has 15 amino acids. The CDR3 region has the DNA TGCGCCAGCAGCCCCGACCTCGCGGGTGGAGAGACCCAGTACTTC. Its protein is CASSPDLAGGETQYF. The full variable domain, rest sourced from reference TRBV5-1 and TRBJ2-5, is KAGVTQTPRYLIKTRGQQVTLSCSPISGHRSVSWYQQTPGQGLQFLFEYFSETQRNKGNFPGRFSGRQFSNSRSEMNVSTLELGDSALYLCASSPDLAGGETQYFGPGTRLLVL.

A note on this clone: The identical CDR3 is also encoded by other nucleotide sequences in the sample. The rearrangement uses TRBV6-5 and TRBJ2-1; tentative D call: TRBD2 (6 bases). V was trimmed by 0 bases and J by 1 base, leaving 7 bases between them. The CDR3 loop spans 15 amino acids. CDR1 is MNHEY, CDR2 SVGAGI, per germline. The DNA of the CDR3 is TGTGCCAGCAGTTACTCCGGGACTTCCTACAATGAGCAGTTCTTC. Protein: CASSYSGTSYNEQFF.

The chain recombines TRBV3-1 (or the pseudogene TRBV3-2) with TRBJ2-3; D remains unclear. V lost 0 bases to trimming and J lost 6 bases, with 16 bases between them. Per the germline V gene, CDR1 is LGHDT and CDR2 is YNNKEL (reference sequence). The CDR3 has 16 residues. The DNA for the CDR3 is TGTGCCAGCAGCCAAGATCTCATTGGAACAGCTGATACGCAGTATTTT. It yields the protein CASSQDLIGTADTQYF.

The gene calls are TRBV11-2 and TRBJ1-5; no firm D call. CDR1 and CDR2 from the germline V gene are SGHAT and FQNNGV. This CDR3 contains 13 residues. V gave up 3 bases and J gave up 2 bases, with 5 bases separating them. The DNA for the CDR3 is TGTGCCAGCAGCTTTCAGGGCAATCAGCCCCAGCATTTT. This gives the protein CASSFQGNQPQHF.

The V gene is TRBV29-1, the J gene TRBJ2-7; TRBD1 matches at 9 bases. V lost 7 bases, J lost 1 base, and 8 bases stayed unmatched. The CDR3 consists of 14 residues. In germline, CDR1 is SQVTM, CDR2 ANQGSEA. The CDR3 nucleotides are TGCAGCGCGAGACGGGACAGGGTGTCCTACGAGCAGTACTTC. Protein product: CSARRDRVSYEQYF.

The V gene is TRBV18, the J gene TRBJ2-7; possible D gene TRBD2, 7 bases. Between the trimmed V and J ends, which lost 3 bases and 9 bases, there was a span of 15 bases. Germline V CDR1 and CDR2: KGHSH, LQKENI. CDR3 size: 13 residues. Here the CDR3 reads CASSPGAREGQYF. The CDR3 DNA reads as TGTGCCAGCTCACCGGGGGCGAGGGAGGGGCAGTACTTC.